The clone carrying this T cell receptor beta chain has a count of ten or more. What it binds is not known. This sample stems from a study of regulatory T cells in long-lasting Graves disease. Findings and caveats of the study: For persistent Graves' patients, TCR diversity was lower than for newly diagnosed ones.

Building the TCR beta libraries relied on iRepertoire HTBI primers, and CDR3 regions underwent Arm-PCR. TCRdb fed the multiplex PCR reads into MiXCR, producing one record per CDR3 protein. The repertoire holds 400,000 to 450,000 distinct CDR3 sequences, with about 16% as singletons. CDR1 is LGHDT and CDR2 is YNNKEL in the germline V gene (reference sequence). This CDR3 spans 15 amino acids. J gave up 13 bases and V 0 bases, and 5 bases lay outside the gene matches. Documented time point: newly diagnosed GD, antithyroid drugs for less than 3 months. With RNA extracted from PBMCs as input, the TCR library was made. These data were also reused for a study on T cells in Graves' hyperthyroidism and ophthalmopathy. From that paper: In the blood, most expanded thyroid clonotypes above 0.001 appeared as well.

The genes are TRBV3-1 and TRBJ2-1, with TRBD2 identical over 14 bases. Here the sequenced sample was peripheral blood mononuclear cells (PBMCs), taken at new diagnosis, from a patient treated with antithyroid drugs. The clonotype was recovered from a woman aged 25 to 39 with Graves disease. The CDR3 loop reads CASSQEPGLAGEQFF. In DNA, the CDR3 is TGTGCCAGCAGCCAAGAGCCGGGACTAGCGGGAGAACAGTTCTTC.